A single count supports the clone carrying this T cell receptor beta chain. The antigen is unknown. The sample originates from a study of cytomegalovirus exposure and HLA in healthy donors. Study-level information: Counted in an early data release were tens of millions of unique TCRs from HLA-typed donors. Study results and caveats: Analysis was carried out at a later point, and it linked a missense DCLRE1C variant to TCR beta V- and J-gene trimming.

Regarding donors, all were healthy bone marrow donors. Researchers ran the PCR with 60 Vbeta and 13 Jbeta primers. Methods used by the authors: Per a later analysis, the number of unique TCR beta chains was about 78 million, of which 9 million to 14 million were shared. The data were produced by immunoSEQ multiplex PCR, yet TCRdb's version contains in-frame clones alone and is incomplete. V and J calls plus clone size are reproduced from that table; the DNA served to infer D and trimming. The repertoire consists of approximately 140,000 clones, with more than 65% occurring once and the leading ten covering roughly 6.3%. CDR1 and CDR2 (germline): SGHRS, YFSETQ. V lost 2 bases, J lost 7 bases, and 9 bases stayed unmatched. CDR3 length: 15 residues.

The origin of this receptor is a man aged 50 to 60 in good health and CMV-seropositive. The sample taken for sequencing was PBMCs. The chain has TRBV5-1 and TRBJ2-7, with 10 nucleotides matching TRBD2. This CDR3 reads CASSFIPSGSREQYF. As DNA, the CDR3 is TGCGCCAGCAGCTTCATACCTAGCGGGAGTAGGGAGCAGTACTTC.